The next 30 T cell receptor beta chains were all read from a single sample in a study of cytomegalovirus exposure and HLA in healthy donors. Both 60 Vbeta primers and 13 Jbeta primers went into the PCR. Assay used: immunoSEQ multiplex PCR; TCRdb lists only in-frame clones, some missing. The sample comprises approximately 130,000 clones, 81% of which are singletons, and 0.55% to 0.85% rests with the top ten. Specimen: PBMCs. These receptors all stem from a man aged 18 to 29 in good health and CMV-seronegative.

J is TRBJ1-1 and V is TRBV29-1; D is possibly TRBD1 (6 bases). The CDR3 spans 15 residues. The V end was cut by 1 base, the J end by 0 bases, with 12 bases between. The germline V gene encodes CDR1 SQVTM and CDR2 ANQGSEA. CDR3 sequence: CSVEVGQKLNTEAFF. DNA of the CDR3: TGCAGCGTTGAAGTAGGACAGAAGCTGAACACTGAAGCTTTCTTT.

The chain links TRBV6-1 to TRBJ1-2, with D tentatively TRBD1 (5 bases). Trimming stripped 3 bases from V and 8 bases from J, with 13 bases between. The length of the CDR3 is 13 residues. Looked up from germline, CDR1 is MNHNS and CDR2 is SASEGT. The CDR3 loop is CASSEGGEGGYTF. CDR3 sequence (DNA): TGTGCCAGCAGTGAGGGGGGGGAGGGAGGCTACACCTTC.

The chain joins TRBV30 to TRBJ1-1; D gene unclear. This CDR3 contains 12 residues. V lost 5 bases, J lost 7 bases, and 14 bases lay in between. Per germline, CDR1 GTSNPN and CDR2 SVGIG (reference sequence). CDR3 sequence: CAWGEEAIEAFF. The CDR3 nucleotides are TGTGCCTGGGGGGAGGAGGCGATTGAAGCTTTCTTT.

There are a few counts of this clone. Here the CDR3 reads CASSREESGANVLTF. The CDR3 DNA is TGTGCCAGTAGTCGGGAGGAATCTGGGGCCAACGTCCTGACTTTC. V is TRBV19 and J is TRBJ2-6; 7 nucleotides align to TRBD2. Germline V lookup: CDR1 LNHDA, CDR2 SQIVND (reference sequence). V dropped 5 bases and J dropped 1; count of bases not matched to a gene: 2. The CDR3 has 15 residues.

The rearrangement links TRBV5-8 to TRBJ1-5, with a weak D call TRBD1 (5 bases). The CDR3 consists of 15 residues. With 10 bases removed from V and 4 bases from J, the gap between germline ends came to 21 bases. Germline CDR1 and CDR2: SGHTS and YDEGEE. DNA for the CDR3: TGTGCCTTCCGGGGGGGGGTCAGGAGTAATCAGCCCCAGCATTTT. Translated, it gives CAFRGGVRSNQPQHF.

The chain is built from TRBV28 and TRBJ1-1; weak D call: TRBD1 (6 bases). V was trimmed by 10 bases and J by 0 bases, leaving 15 bases between them. Germline V CDR1 and CDR2: MDHEN, SYDVKM. The CDR3 is 14 amino acids. The CDR3 DNA reads TGTGCCACCAAGTTAGGGGGGGTGAACACTGAAGCTTTCTTT. Protein: CATKLGGVNTEAFF.

V and J are TRBV5-1 and TRBJ1-2; D is ambiguous. The germline V gene encodes CDR1 SGHRS and CDR2 YFSETQ. Trimming removed 0 bases from V and 4 bases from J, with 10 bases in between. The length of the CDR3 is 14 residues. The CDR3 reads CASSLDGILYGYTF. The CDR3 DNA is TGCGCCAGCAGCTTGGACGGGATCCTCTATGGCTACACCTTC. Drawing the rest from reference TRBV5-1 and TRBJ1-2, the complete variable domain is KAGVTQTPRYLIKTRGQQVTLSCSPISGHRSVSWYQQTPGQGLQFLFEYFSETQRNKGNFPGRFSGRQFSNSRSEMNVSTLELGDSALYLCASSLDGILYGYTFGSGTRLTVV.

This chain connects TRBV5-6 to TRBJ1-2; D is possibly TRBD1 (6 bases). There are 17 residues in the CDR3. CDR1 and CDR2 from the germline V gene are SGHDT and YYEEEE. V lost 7 bases, J lost 4 bases, and 26 bases lay in between. CDR3 sequence reads: CASLPLTGPDLLYGYTF. The CDR3 bases are TGTGCCAGCCTCCCGCTGACAGGCCCCGACCTCCTCTATGGCTACACCTTC.

Of note for this clone: This CDR3 is also generated by other DNA sequences in the sample. The chain recombines TRBV7-9 with TRBJ2-5; 8 bases are shared with TRBD1. V shed 2 bases, J shed 1 base, and the junction held 0 bases outside the gene matches. The V gene's germline CDR1 is SEHNR and CDR2 FQNEAQ (reference sequence). The CDR3 has 14 residues. The CDR3 sequence: CASSLQGAQETQYF. The CDR3 region has the DNA TGTGCCAGCAGCTTACAGGGGGCCCAAGAGACCCAGTACTTC.

The chain joins TRBV28 to TRBJ1-2, with TRBD1 matching over 10 bases. This CDR3 has 12 residues. Germline-derived CDR1 and CDR2 are MDHEN and SYDVKM. J was trimmed by 4 bases and V by 10 bases; bases with no gene match: 3. In nucleotides, the CDR3 is TGTGCCACCTGGACAGGGGGCTATGGCTACACCTTC. Protein sequence: CATWTGGYGYTF.

CDR3 protein: CASSPSPVNTEAFF. DNA of the CDR3: TGTGCCAGCTCACCGTCGCCAGTGAACACTGAAGCTTTCTTT. V is TRBV18 and J is TRBJ1-1; no reliable D call. V lost 3 bases and J 0 bases, leaving 8 bases between the germline ends. CDR3 length: 14 amino acids. CDR1 and CDR2 from the germline V gene are KGHSH and LQKENI.

This chain joins TRBV18 and TRBJ2-7, with D maybe TRBD2 (5 bases). Germline loops: CDR1 KGHSH, CDR2 LQKENI. The CDR3 is made up of 12 amino acids. With 2 bases removed from V and 5 bases from J, the gap between germline ends came to 7 bases. CDR3 amino acids: CASSPVGDEQYF. The CDR3 region has the DNA TGTGCCAGCTCACCAGTCGGGGACGAGCAGTACTTC.

V and J are TRBV10-1 and TRBJ2-1, with 13 bases aligning to TRBD2. V trimming: 0 bases; J trimming: 9 bases; junction bases outside the gene matches: 5. CDR1 is WNHNN, CDR2 SYGVQD, per germline (reference sequence). This CDR3 has 16 residues. CDR3 in amino acids: CASSESSLAGGLEQFF. Here the CDR3 DNA reads TGCGCCAGCAGTGAGTCCTCACTAGCGGGGGGGCTTGAGCAGTTCTTC.

The V call is TRBV5-4, the J call TRBJ2-3, with 11 bases fitting TRBD2. The CDR3 length is 19 residues. CDR1 is SGHNT and CDR2 is YYREEE in the germline V gene (reference sequence). V dropped 0 bases and J dropped 2; count of bases not matched to a gene: 11. CDR3 nucleotides: TGTGCCAGCAGCTTGGGGCTAACTAGCGGGGGCCTGATCACAGATACGCAGTATTTT. It translates to CASSLGLTSGGLITDTQYF.

The V gene is TRBV25-1, the J gene TRBJ2-1, with D unresolved. V lost 3 bases to trimming and J lost 9 bases, with 12 bases between them. CDR1 and CDR2 from the germline V gene are MGHDK and SYGVNS. The CDR3 is 13 amino acids. This chain's CDR3 is CASSEQASSEQFF. CDR3 DNA: TGTGCCAGCAGTGAGCAGGCGTCCAGTGAGCAGTTCTTC.

This rearrangement joins TRBV29-1 to TRBJ1-1; D remains ambiguous. V was clipped by 6 bases and J by 1 base, with 12 bases between them. Germline CDR1 and CDR2: SQVTM and ANQGSEA. This CDR3 has 13 amino acids. This CDR3 is CSVRHSANTEAFF. The CDR3 nucleotides are TGCAGCGTAAGACATTCAGCGAACACTGAAGCTTTCTTT. Combining the CDR3 with reference TRBV29-1 and TRBJ1-1 gives the whole variable domain SAVISQKPSRDICQRGTSLTIQCQVDSQVTMMFWYRQQPGQSLTLIATANQGSEATYESGFVIDKFPISRPNLTFSTLTVSNMSPEDSSIYLCSVRHSANTEAFFGQGTRLTVV.

A word on this clone: Other nucleotide sequences from this sample produce the same CDR3. The chain joins TRBV19 to TRBJ1-1; a possible D gene is TRBD1 (6 bases). Trimming pared 4 bases from V and 1 base from J, leaving 13 bases between. The length of the CDR3 is 15 residues. Germline CDR1 LNHDA, CDR2 SQIVND (reference sequence). CDR3 residues: CASSKRGGQNTEAFF. CDR3 bases: TGTGCCAGTAGTAAAAGAGGGGGACAGAACACTGAAGCTTTCTTT.

The V and J genes are TRBV27 and TRBJ2-6; possible D gene TRBD2, 6 bases. The CDR3 length is 16 residues. V lost 5 bases to trimming and J lost 1 base, with 12 bases between them. CDR1 and CDR2 (germline): MNHEY, SMNVEV (reference sequence). CDR3 coding DNA: TGTGCCAGCAGTCCTACGGGACTGTCTGGGGCCAACGTCCTGACTTTC. It codes for CASSPTGLSGANVLTF.

The genes are TRBV14 and TRBJ2-7, with D possibly matching TRBD2 (5 bases). V lost 1 base and J lost 7, with 11 bases in between. Germline-derived CDR1 and CDR2 are SGHDN and FVKESK. CDR3 length equals 13 residues. CDR3 in amino acids: CASSQVFTGEQYF. Here the CDR3 DNA reads TGTGCCAGCAGCCAAGTGTTTACGGGGGAGCAGTACTTC.

The chain employs TRBV6-5 and TRBJ2-7, with D maybe TRBD1 (5 bases). This CDR3 contains 16 residues. Germline V gene lookup returns CDR1 MNHEY and CDR2 SVGAGI. V gave up 3 bases and J gave up 1 base, with 16 bases separating them. The CDR3 DNA reads TGTGCCAGCAGTTATGCAGGGCCTAGAACATCCTACGAGCAGTACTTC. This translates into CASSYAGPRTSYEQYF.

V gene TRBV2 combines with J gene TRBJ1-1; D gene unclear. The CDR3 length is 14 residues. The V gene's germline CDR1 is SNHLY and CDR2 FYNNEI. Trimming cost V 4 bases and J 3 bases, with 12 bases left between them. CDR3 DNA: TGTGCCAGCAGTGGGTCTTGGGGAGACACTGAAGCTTTCTTT. Protein: CASSGSWGDTEAFF.

The rearrangement joins TRBV7-8 to TRBJ2-4; D possibly corresponds to TRBD1 (6 bases). This CDR3 spans 18 amino acids. CDR1 and CDR2 (germline): SGHVS, FQNEAQ. The V end was cut by 4 bases, the J end by 0 bases, with 19 bases between. The DNA for the CDR3 is TGTGCCAGCAGCTCACGGGGATACAGGGAGCTAGCCAAAAACATTCAGTACTTC. Protein sequence: CASSSRGYRELAKNIQYF.

This CDR3 reads CASTPTGQGGEQYF. The CDR3 nucleotides are TGTGCCAGCACCCCAACAGGACAGGGAGGGGAGCAGTACTTC. The J gene is TRBJ2-7, the V gene TRBV6-6; D may be TRBD1 (8 bases). Germline V gene lookup returns CDR1 MNHNY and CDR2 SVGAGI (reference sequence). The germline V and J ends were trimmed by 7 bases and 7 bases, with 20 bases remaining between them. The CDR3 is made up of 14 amino acids.

This chain links TRBV2 with TRBJ2-3, with 14 bases identical to TRBD2. Germline CDR1 SNHLY, CDR2 FYNNEI. J lost 0 bases, V lost 7 bases, and 9 bases had no gene match. The CDR3 runs to 18 residues. CDR3 in amino acids: CASTRRTSGGPSTDTQYF. As DNA, the CDR3 is TGTGCCAGCACCAGACGGACTAGCGGGGGGCCTAGCACAGATACGCAGTATTTT.

The rearrangement links TRBV19 to TRBJ1-1; possibly TRBD1 for D (5 bases). The V and J ends lost 2 bases and 8 bases respectively, with 12 bases between them. The germline V gene has CDR1 LNHDA and CDR2 SQIVND (reference sequence). This CDR3 has 13 amino acids. CDR3 sequence: CASSIRRGDEAFF. The DNA for the CDR3 is TGTGCCAGTAGTATAAGGAGGGGTGACGAAGCTTTCTTT.

J is TRBJ1-1 and V is TRBV28; D is possibly TRBD1 (5 bases). Per the germline V gene, CDR1 is MDHEN and CDR2 is SYDVKM. The V end lost 3 bases, the J end lost 4 bases, and 15 bases lay between the germline ends. This CDR3 has 15 amino acids. The CDR3 sequence: CASSLLSGRGTEAFF. The CDR3 nucleotides are TGTGCCAGCAGTTTGTTATCAGGGCGAGGCACTGAAGCTTTCTTT.

V is TRBV27 and J is TRBJ2-3, with 7 bases fitting TRBD2. V dropped 3 bases and J dropped 2; count of bases not matched to a gene: 23. Germline V gene lookup returns CDR1 MNHEY and CDR2 SMNVEV (reference sequence). CDR3 size: 21 residues. The CDR3 loop reads CASSFPWTCHFRGVHTDTQYF. Here the CDR3 DNA reads TGTGCCAGCAGTTTCCCCTGGACATGCCATTTTCGGGGGGTCCACACAGATACGCAGTATTTT.

This clone was seen more than once but under ten times. The V gene is TRBV10-3, the J gene TRBJ2-5; possibly TRBD2 for D (6 bases). CDR3 length: 13 residues. With 8 bases removed from V and 0 bases from J, the gap between germline ends came to 10 bases. Germline V gives CDR1 ENHRY, CDR2 SYGVKD. DNA of the CDR3: TGTGCCATCGGGCCGGGGGACCAAGAGACCCAGTACTTC. Protein product: CAIGPGDQETQYF.

Here the CDR3 reads CASSLFRRAGVNYGYTF. The DNA for the CDR3 is TGTGCCAGCAGCTTGTTTAGGCGTGCAGGGGTGAACTATGGCTACACCTTC. V gene TRBV5-6 combines with J gene TRBJ1-2; TRBD1 might be the D (6 bases). The CDR3 consists of 17 residues. The ends were cut back, 1 base at V and 2 bases at J, with 18 bases in the middle. Germline values: CDR1 SGHDT, CDR2 YYEEEE.

This chain joins TRBV11-2 and TRBJ1-1; TRBD1 might be the D (6 bases). Between the trimmed V and J ends, which lost 1 base and 10 bases, there was a span of 13 bases. CDR3 length: 13 residues. Germline CDR1 reads SGHAT; CDR2 reads FQNNGV. The CDR3 DNA follows: TGTGCCAGCAGCTTAGCCTTAGTAGGGGGAGCTTTCTTT. Translated: CASSLALVGGAFF.